This TCR beta chain was identified in a study of vaccination and CD4 T cells after COVID-19. About the research overall: Convalescent patients had positive nasal swab PCR results for SARS-CoV-2. Disease was mild in roughly nine and severe in one. Six males and four females, two of them Hispanic, were enrolled as convalescents. Sampling post-COVID took place a median 101 days after diagnosis (range 35 to 161).

The CDR3 sequence is 14 residues long. In germline, CDR1 is SGHRS, CDR2 YFSETQ. Trimming removed 4 bases at V and 1 base at J, with 11 bases between. A note on this clonotype: Its antigen is undetermined.

Scientists ran DNA taken from cultured CD4+ T cells through the Oncomine TCR Beta short-read assay for sequencing. Researchers extracted genomic DNA from CD4+ T cells that had been cultured. TCRdb reprocessed the PCR reads via MiXCR and lists one record per CDR3 protein. The table shows around 19,000 distinct CDR3 sequences, with 50% to 70% occurring only once. Treatment given: approximately 10-day PBMC culture with coronavirus spike peptide pools or control peptides (ViraFEST assay). Here the sequenced sample was CD4+ T cells from blood, cultured in vitro, taken after SARS-CoV-2 vaccination. The chain uses TRBV5-1 and TRBJ1-1; TRBD1 might be the D (5 bases). The source of this sequence is a human donor who had recovered from COVID-19. This CDR3 reads CASSVGPSNTEAFF. The CDR3 DNA is TGCGCCAGCAGCGTGGGACCGTCGAACACTGAAGCTTTCTTT.